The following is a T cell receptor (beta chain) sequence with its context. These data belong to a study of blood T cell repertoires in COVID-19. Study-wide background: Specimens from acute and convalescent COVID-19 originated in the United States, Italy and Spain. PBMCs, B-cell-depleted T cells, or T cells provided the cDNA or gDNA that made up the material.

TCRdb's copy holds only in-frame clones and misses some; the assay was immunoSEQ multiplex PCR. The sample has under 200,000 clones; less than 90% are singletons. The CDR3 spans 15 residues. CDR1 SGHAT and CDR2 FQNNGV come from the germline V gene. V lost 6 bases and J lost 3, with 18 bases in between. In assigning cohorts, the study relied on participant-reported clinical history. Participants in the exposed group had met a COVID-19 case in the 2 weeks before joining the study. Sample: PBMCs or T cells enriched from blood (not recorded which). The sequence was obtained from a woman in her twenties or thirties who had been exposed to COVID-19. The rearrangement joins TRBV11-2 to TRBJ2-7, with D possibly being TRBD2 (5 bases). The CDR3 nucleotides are TGTGCCAGCAGTCAATTCTTAGCGACCGGCTACGAGCAGTACTTC. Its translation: CASSQFLATGYEQYF. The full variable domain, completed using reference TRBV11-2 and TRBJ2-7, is EAGVAQSPRYKIIEKRQSVAFWCNPISGHATLYWYQQILGQGPKLLIQFQNNGVVDDSQLPKDRFSAERLKGVDSTLKIQPAKLEDSAVYLCASSQFLATGYEQYFGPGTRLTVT.